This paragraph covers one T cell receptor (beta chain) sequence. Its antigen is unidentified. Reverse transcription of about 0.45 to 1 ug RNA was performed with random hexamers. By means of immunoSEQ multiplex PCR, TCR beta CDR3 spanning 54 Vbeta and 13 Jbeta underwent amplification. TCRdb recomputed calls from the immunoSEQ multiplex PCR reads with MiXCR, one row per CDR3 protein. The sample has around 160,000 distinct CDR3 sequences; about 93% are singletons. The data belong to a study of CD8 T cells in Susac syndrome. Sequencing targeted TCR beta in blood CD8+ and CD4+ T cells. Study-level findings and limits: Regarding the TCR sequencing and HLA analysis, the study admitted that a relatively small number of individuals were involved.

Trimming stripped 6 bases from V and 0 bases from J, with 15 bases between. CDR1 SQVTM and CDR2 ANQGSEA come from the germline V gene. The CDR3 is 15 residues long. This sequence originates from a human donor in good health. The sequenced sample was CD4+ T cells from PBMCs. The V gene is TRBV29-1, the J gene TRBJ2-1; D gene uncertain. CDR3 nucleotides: TGCAGCGTGGCAGCTGATTCGAGCTCCTACAATGAGCAGTTCTTC. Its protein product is CSVAADSSSYNEQFF.